A single sample is the source of the 28 T cell receptor beta chains below, sequenced in a study of blood T cells in healthy people across ages. PCR was performed a second time for about 6 to 12 cycles using a sample-barcoded 5' primer and a J-beta primer mix. TCRdb recomputed calls from the 5' RACE reads with MiXCR, one row per CDR3 protein. Here the sample spans 650,000 to 700,000 distinct CDR3 sequences, roughly 32% being singletons. The sequencing sample was made of blood. The origin of the receptors is an elderly woman in good health.

The table lists this clonotype with a few counts. The chain carries TRBV12-3 or TRBV12-4 and TRBJ2-2, with 9 bases lining up with TRBD2. J gave up 1 base and V 6 bases, and 3 bases lay outside the gene matches. The length of the CDR3 is 15 residues. In nucleotides, the CDR3 is TGTGCCAGCAGACCTAGCGGGGAGAACACCGGGGAGCTGTTTTTT. The encoded protein is CASRPSGENTGELFF.

The V gene is TRBV10-3, the J gene TRBJ2-3; 10 nucleotides line up with TRBD2. Germline values: CDR1 ENHRY, CDR2 SYGVKD. V shed 6 bases, J shed 3 bases, and the junction held 6 bases outside the gene matches. The CDR3 has 15 residues. CDR3 protein: CAISLASGRTDTQYF. CDR3 in DNA: TGTGCCATCAGCCTGGCTAGCGGGAGAACAGATACGCAGTATTTT.

This clonotype was seen ten or more times. This chain links TRBV11-2 with TRBJ2-1; 9 nucleotides align to TRBD2. This CDR3 is 14 amino acids long. J gave up 10 bases and V 7 bases, and 11 bases lay outside the gene matches. Per germline, CDR1 SGHAT and CDR2 FQNNGV. The CDR3, as DNA: TGTGCCAGCACGCTGCGGGGGGGGTCTAAGGAGCAGTTCTTC. Its translation is CASTLRGGSKEQFF.

On this clonotype itself: The junction does not match germline at one end; this may be a read error. The chain is built from TRBV4-3 and TRBJ1-5; D ambiguous. Germline loops: CDR1 LGHNA, CDR2 YSLEER. The length of the CDR3 is 15 residues. This CDR3 is CVSSQDEDSNQPRHF. CDR3 DNA: TGCGTCAGCAGCCAAGATGAGGATAGCAATCAGCCCCGGCATTTT.

Turning to this clonotype: Compared with germline, one end of the junction differs, possibly owing to a read error. The chain links TRBV11-2 to TRBJ2-3; D uncertain. Germline CDR1 reads SGHAT; CDR2 reads FQNNGV. CDR3 length: 15 residues. CDR3 residues: CVSSLGVVSTDTQYF. The CDR3 DNA reads TGTGTCAGCAGCTTAGGAGTGGTTAGCACGGATACGCAGTATTTT.

CDR3 sequence: CASSAHSNTGELFF. CDR3 coding DNA: TGTGCCAGCAGCGCCCATAGCAACACCGGGGAGCTGTTTTTT. The chain uses TRBV9 and TRBJ2-2; D is undetermined. Deletions cut 3 bases from V and 2 bases from J, with 8 bases between. The CDR3 has 14 residues. The germline gives CDR1 SGDLS, CDR2 YYNGEE.

The chain is built from TRBV6-2 or TRBV6-3 and TRBJ1-1; 8 nucleotides agree with TRBD1. In germline, CDR1 is MNHEY, CDR2 SVGEGT. This CDR3 region has 17 residues. With 2 bases clipped from V and 0 bases from J, the junction kept 8 bases outside the gene matches. CDR3 protein: CASSYGTGSFMNTEAFF. The CDR3 bases are TGTGCCAGCAGTTACGGGACAGGTTCTTTCATGAACACTGAAGCTTTCTTT.

In its sample, this clonotype was seen many times. The gene calls are TRBV20-1 and TRBJ1-5, with D hard to call. Trimming left V 6 bases short and J 0 bases short, with 15 bases between. Germline V gene data show CDR1 as DFQATT and CDR2 as SNEGSKA (reference sequence). The CDR3 runs to 15 residues. The CDR3 region is CSAPPAGNSNQPQHF. CDR3 DNA: TGCAGTGCGCCGCCCGCCGGTAATAGCAATCAGCCCCAGCATTTT.

In this sample, this clonotype turned up many times. The gene calls are TRBV12-3 or TRBV12-4 and TRBJ2-1; D tentatively reads TRBD1 or TRBD2 (6 bases each). The germline V and J ends were trimmed by 6 bases and 2 bases, with 14 bases remaining between them. This CDR3 region has 15 residues. Here the CDR3 DNA reads TGTGCCAGCAGCCCGGTCGGGGGCACCTACAATGAGCAGTTCTTC. It is translated as CASSPVGGTYNEQFF.

This clonotype was observed at least ten times. This chain joins TRBV6-5 and TRBJ1-2; perhaps TRBD1 as D (5 bases). Deletions cut 6 bases from V and 8 bases from J, with 16 bases between. Germline loops: CDR1 MNHEY, CDR2 SVGAGI. The CDR3 loop spans 13 amino acids. The CDR3 here is CASRRSRADGYTF. CDR3 coding DNA: TGTGCCAGCAGGAGGTCCAGGGCCGACGGCTACACCTTC.

The sample holds one count of this clonotype. The chain employs TRBV5-6 and TRBJ2-5, with 8 bases aligning to TRBD1. V shed 0 bases and J 5 bases; nucleotides not matched to a gene: 6. In germline, CDR1 is SGHDT, CDR2 YYEEEE. The CDR3 totals 15 residues. The CDR3 nucleotides read TGTGCCAGCAGCTTGGCGCAGGGGGCGGGGGAGACCCAGTACTTC. The encoded protein is CASSLAQGAGETQYF. Supplemented by reference TRBV5-6 and TRBJ2-5, the full variable domain reads DAGVTQSPTHLIKTRGQQVTLRCSPKSGHDTVSWYQQALGQGPQFIFQYYEEEERQRGNFPDRFSGHQFPNYSSELNVNALLLGDSALYLCASSLAQGAGETQYFGPGTRLLVL.

In its sample, this clonotype was seen many times. The rearrangement uses TRBV20-1 and TRBJ2-7, with TRBD1 identical over 10 bases. Germline trimming cut 6 bases from V and 5 bases from J; bases unmatched to any gene: 7. CDR1 and CDR2 (germline): DFQATT, SNEGSKA (reference sequence). This CDR3 has 13 residues. This CDR3 reads CSASGTGANEQYF. The DNA for the CDR3 is TGCAGTGCCTCCGGGACAGGGGCCAACGAGCAGTACTTC.

Concerning this clonotype: As the CDR3 is not closed by the conserved phenylalanine or tryptophan, this likely results from a read error. Because the CDR3's place on the DNA is in doubt, the DNA is left out and the CDR3 is given as listed by TCRdb. The chain links TRBV13 to TRBJ2-1; the D segment call TRBD1 is taken from the table without a DNA check. Including both end residues, the CDR3 is 16 amino acids long. Germline V gene lookup returns CDR1 PRHDT and CDR2 FYEKMQ (reference sequence). The CDR3 protein is CACSFTGGIYGYTFGS.

This clonotype was seen many times. The genes are TRBV7-9 and TRBJ2-1; D unresolved. The V gene's germline CDR1 is SEHNR and CDR2 FQNEAQ (reference sequence). This CDR3 spans 12 amino acids. Trimming cost V 2 bases and J 7 bases, with 6 bases left between them. Here the CDR3 reads CASSLNPNEQFF. The CDR3 nucleotides are TGTGCCAGCAGCTTAAACCCGAATGAGCAGTTCTTC.

Only a few counts were recorded for this clonotype. V usage is TRBV27 and J usage is TRBJ1-4; D perhaps matches TRBD1 (5 bases). V was trimmed by 2 bases and J by 1 base, leaving 11 bases between them. There are 16 residues in the CDR3. Germline CDR1 reads MNHEY; CDR2 reads SMNVEV (reference sequence). CDR3 DNA: TGTGCCAGCAGTTTAAGGGCGGGGGGAACTAATGAAAAACTGTTTTTT. It yields the protein CASSLRAGGTNEKLFF.

This sequence joins TRBV7-9 and TRBJ2-1, with 10 bases that match TRBD2. J lost 3 bases, V lost 1 base, and 6 bases had no gene match. The CDR3 is 17 residues long. Germline loops: CDR1 SEHNR, CDR2 FQNEAQ (reference sequence). CDR3 in amino acids: CASSLELAGEIYNEQFF. CDR3 sequence (DNA): TGTGCCAGCAGCTTAGAGCTAGCGGGGGAGATCTACAATGAGCAGTTCTTC.

This clonotype occurred many times. The chain is built from TRBV7-2 and TRBJ1-2; 9 bases agree with TRBD1. This CDR3 spans 15 amino acids. Trimming at V came to 1 base and at J to 5 bases, leaving 5 bases not matched to a gene. Germline CDR1 SGHTA, CDR2 FQGNSA. CDR3 bases: TGTGCCAGCAGCTTAGGTGACAGGGGGGGATATGGCTACACCTTC. Translation: CASSLGDRGGYGYTF.

The chain couples TRBV2 to TRBJ1-4; no clear D. Per germline, CDR1 SNHLY and CDR2 FYNNEI. The CDR3 has 15 amino acids. V was shortened by 5 bases and J by 0 bases, with 10 bases between the two germline ends. The CDR3 reads CASSRSRATNEKLFF. The CDR3 nucleotides are TGTGCCAGCAGTCGATCCAGAGCAACTAATGAAAAACTGTTTTTT.

This clonotype showed up many times. This chain links TRBV20-1 with TRBJ2-1; TRBD2 matches 9 bases. J was trimmed by 3 bases and V by 2 bases; bases with no gene match: 8. Germline V gives CDR1 DFQATT, CDR2 SNEGSKA (reference sequence). This CDR3 spans 16 amino acids. The CDR3 DNA sequence: TGCAGTGCTAGACCCGTTAGCGGGGGAAGCTACAATGAGCAGTTCTTC. Its protein product is CSARPVSGGSYNEQFF.

Ten or more counts support this clonotype. The chain carries TRBV15 and TRBJ2-5, with 9 bases lining up with TRBD1. CDR1 and CDR2 from the germline V gene are LNHNV and YYDKDF (reference sequence). V was clipped by 0 bases and J by 4 bases; unmatched bases: 3. The CDR3 sequence is 15 residues long. The CDR3 DNA sequence: TGTGCCACCAGCAGAGATGGGGGACAGGGAGAGACCCAGTACTTC. Residues: CATSRDGGQGETQYF.

This clonotype was seen a handful of times. The genes are TRBV20-1 and TRBJ1-6; D unresolved. The ends were cut back, 3 bases at V and 0 bases at J, with 12 bases in the middle. CDR3 length: 16 residues. Germline V CDR1 and CDR2: DFQATT, SNEGSKA (reference sequence). Written as DNA, the CDR3 is TGCAGTGCTAGTTCTATAGGGCTCTCCTATAATTCACCCCTCCACTTT. Amino acid sequence: CSASSIGLSYNSPLHF.

This clonotype showed up many times. The chain carries TRBV20-1 and TRBJ1-2, with D possibly matching TRBD1 (6 bases). The CDR3 runs to 13 residues. Germline V lookup: CDR1 DFQATT, CDR2 SNEGSKA (reference sequence). Trimming pared 3 bases from V and 5 bases from J, leaving 13 bases between. The CDR3 reads CSAREGQSYGYTF. Here the CDR3 DNA reads TGCAGTGCTAGGGAAGGACAGTCTTATGGCTACACCTTC.

On this clonotype itself: Since a much larger clone is just one base distant, this may be a read error. This sequence joins TRBV7-2 and TRBJ2-7; 11 bases are shared with TRBD1. The CDR3 extends over 19 amino acids. Germline V gene lookup returns CDR1 SGHTA and CDR2 FQGNSA. Germline trimming cut 10 bases from V and 2 bases from J; bases unmatched to any gene: 22. DNA of the CDR3: TGTGCCAACAACTTACGGGGCGGTTCGGGGACAGGGGGTACCTACGAGCAGTACTTC. The encoded protein is CANNLRGGSGTGGTYEQYF.

A few counts support this clonotype. The chain couples TRBV10-2 to TRBJ1-3; D unclear. CDR1 and CDR2 from the germline V gene are WSHSY and SAAADI. The CDR3 runs to 15 residues. Trimming took 4 bases from V and 0 from J, leaving 10 bases between them. The CDR3 DNA is TGCGCCAGCAGTGGGAACCGGGCCTCTGGAAACACCATATATTTT. It is translated as CASSGNRASGNTIYF.

A word on this clonotype: The junction departs from the called germline gene at one end, perhaps through a read error. The chain employs TRBV20-1 and TRBJ1-2; unclear D gene. Looked up from germline, CDR1 is DFQATT and CDR2 is SNEGSKA (reference sequence). The CDR3 loop spans 12 amino acids. The CDR3 here is CRASKENYGYTF. The CDR3 DNA reads TGTAGGGCTAGTAAAGAGAACTATGGCTACACCTTC.

This clonotype occurred many times. The chain joins TRBV20-1 to TRBJ1-2; 7 nucleotides align to TRBD1. In germline, CDR1 is DFQATT, CDR2 SNEGSKA (reference sequence). The CDR3 spans 12 residues. With 6 bases clipped from V and 4 bases from J, the junction kept 5 bases outside the gene matches. The CDR3 coding sequence is TGCAGTGCCTCCAGGACAGGCTATGGCTACACCTTC. Its protein is CSASRTGYGYTF.

This clonotype was seen more than once but under ten times. A much larger clone differs from this one at a single base, so this may be a read error. The V call is TRBV3-1, the J call TRBJ2-3; the match to TRBD2 covers 12 bases. Trimming cost V 1 base and J 2 bases; bases outside gene matches: 10. The CDR3 has 19 amino acids. Looked up from germline, CDR1 is LGHDT and CDR2 is YNNKEL (reference sequence). The CDR3 DNA sequence: TGTGCCAGCAGCCAAGGTTTGGCTAGCGGGGGGGCCGACACAGATACGCAGTATTTT. Its translation is CASSQGLASGGADTDTQYF.

CDR3 region: CASSQEATDVYEQYF. The CDR3 bases are TGCGCCAGCAGCCAAGAAGCGACAGACGTTTACGAGCAGTACTTC. This chain connects TRBV4-3 to TRBJ2-7; TRBD1 is a possible D gene (5 bases). The CDR3 is 15 amino acids. Trimming took 0 bases from V and 4 from J, leaving 13 bases between them. Germline CDR1 is LGHNA and CDR2 is YSLEER.